Each of the 3 T cell receptor beta chains below was sequenced from the same sample in a study of blood T cell repertoires in COVID-19. Sequencing was performed with immunoSEQ multiplex PCR; in TCRdb, only in-frame clones are kept and a portion is missing. In the table there are about 160,000 clones, 70% to 80% of which are singletons. The sample was peripheral blood. The source is a man aged 55-75 years with acute or convalescent COVID-19.

The chain employs TRBV4-2 and TRBJ2-1; TRBD2 aligns across 12 bases. This CDR3 region has 16 residues. V was pared by 0 bases and J by 7 bases, with 4 bases of the junction left unmatched. Germline CDR1 reads LGHNA; CDR2 reads YNFKEQ. The DNA of the CDR3 is TGTGCCAGCAGCCAAGAAACAACTAGCGGGGGGAATGAGCAGTTCTTC. Protein product: CASSQETTSGGNEQFF.

This sequence joins TRBV7-9 and TRBJ2-3; 9 nucleotides match TRBD1. CDR1 and CDR2 from the germline V gene are SEHNR and FQNEAQ (reference sequence). Unmatched junction bases numbered 10, after V lost 5 bases and J lost 4 bases. The CDR3 covers 16 residues. CDR3: CASSPGTGKGPDTQYF. CDR3 coding DNA: TGTGCCAGCAGCCCCGGGACAGGGAAAGGGCCAGATACGCAGTATTTT.

The chain joins TRBV6-4 to TRBJ1-6; 7 bases are shared with TRBD1. Germline CDR1 reads MRHNA; CDR2 reads SNTAGT. After removal of 8 bases from V and 2 bases from J, the junction contained 9 bases not matched to a gene. The CDR3 is 16 residues long. In DNA, the CDR3 is TGTGCCAGCTTCGGGCAGGGGGTCACCTATAATTCACCCCTCCACTTT. Translation: CASFGQGVTYNSPLHF.